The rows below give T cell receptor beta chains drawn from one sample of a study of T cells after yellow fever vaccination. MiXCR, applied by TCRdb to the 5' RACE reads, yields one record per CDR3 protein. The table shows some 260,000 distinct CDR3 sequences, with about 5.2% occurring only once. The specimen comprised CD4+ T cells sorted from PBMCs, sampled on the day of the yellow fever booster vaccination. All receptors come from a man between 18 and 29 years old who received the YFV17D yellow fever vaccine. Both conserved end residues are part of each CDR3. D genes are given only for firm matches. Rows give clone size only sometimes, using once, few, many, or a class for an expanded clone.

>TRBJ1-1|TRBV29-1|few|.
TGCAGTTCAAGGGAGGACATGAACACTGAAGCTTTCTTT
CSSREDMNTEAFF
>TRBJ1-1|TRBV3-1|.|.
TGTGCCAGCAGCCAAGTGGCAGGGAAGGGGATGAACACTGAAGCTTTCTTT
CASSQVAGKGMNTEAFF
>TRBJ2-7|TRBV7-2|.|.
TGTGCCAGCAGCTTAGTGGGGTGGGGCGAGCAGTACTTC
CASSLVGWGEQYF
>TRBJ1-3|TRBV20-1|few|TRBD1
TGCAGTGCTGTCGACAGGGGGCGAAACACCATATATTTT
CSAVDRGRNTIYF
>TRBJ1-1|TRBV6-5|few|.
TGTGCCAGCACTTGGACCCGGGGGGAGAACACTGAAGCTTTCTTT
CASTWTRGENTEAFF
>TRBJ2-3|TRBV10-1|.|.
TGCGCCAGCAGCGAGAGCGGGAGCGGACAGGGTTTGTATTTT
CASSESGSGQGLYF
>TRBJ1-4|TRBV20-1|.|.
TGCAGTGCCCCTTGGGAAGATGAAAAACTGTTTTTT
CSAPWEDEKLFF
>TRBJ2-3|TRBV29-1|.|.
TGCAGCGTAGGCCAGGGGCCAGATACGCAGTATTTT
CSVGQGPDTQYF
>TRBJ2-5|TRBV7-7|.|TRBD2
TGTGCTAGCAGCTTAGTCCCCCCTAGCGGGGGGGCGGTTATGGAGACCCAGTACTTC
CASSLVPPSGGAVMETQYF
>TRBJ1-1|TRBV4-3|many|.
TGCGCCAGCAGCGAAAATCCAGGAGCGAACACTGAAGCTTTCTTT
CASSENPGANTEAFF